This passage covers 18 T cell receptor beta chains from one sample sequenced in a study of T cells in pancreatic ductal adenocarcinoma. Repertoires were generated with immunoSEQ multiplex PCR, while TCRdb's copy carries only in-frame clones and drops some. The sample includes about 97,000 clones, 90% to 95% of them seen just once. The selected patients with pancreatic ductal adenocarcinoma had surgery but no neoadjuvant therapy. The specimen was PBMCs. These receptors all stem from a human donor with pancreatic ductal adenocarcinoma.

The chain links TRBV15 to TRBJ1-4; a weak D match, TRBD1 (5 bases). The V and J ends lost 0 bases and 8 bases respectively, with 7 bases between them. Germline-derived CDR1 and CDR2 are LNHNV and YYDKDF (reference sequence). This CDR3 is 13 amino acids long. The CDR3 sequence is CATSRDRGEKLFF. CDR3 nucleotide sequence: TGTGCCACCAGCAGAGATCGGGGGGAAAAACTGTTTTTT.

The chain is built from TRBV2 and TRBJ2-6; a possible D gene is TRBD1 (5 bases). Germline CDR1 and CDR2: SNHLY and FYNNEI. The CDR3 has 15 amino acids. Trimming cost V 7 bases and J 0 bases, with 10 bases left between them. The CDR3 sequence: CASTGQGSGANVLTF. The CDR3 coding sequence is TGTGCCAGCACTGGGCAGGGCTCTGGGGCCAACGTCCTGACTTTC.

V and J are TRBV18 and TRBJ2-3; 13 bases line up with TRBD2. This CDR3 spans 16 amino acids. The V gene's germline CDR1 is KGHSH and CDR2 LQKENI. V shed 3 bases and J 4 bases; nucleotides not matched to a gene: 4. CDR3 region: CASSPGLAGVADTQYF. The CDR3 DNA reads TGTGCCAGCTCACCTGGACTAGCGGGAGTGGCAGATACGCAGTATTTT.

This clone was observed a single time. The chain uses TRBV4-2 and TRBJ1-3; no reliable D call. The germline V and J ends were trimmed by 1 base and 0 bases, with 7 bases remaining between them. Germline V gene lookup returns CDR1 LGHNA and CDR2 YNFKEQ. The CDR3 contains 15 residues. The CDR3 DNA reads as TGTGCCAGCAGCCAAGTGACTTTCTCTGGAAACACCATATATTTT. It encodes CASSQVTFSGNTIYF.

V and J are TRBV4-2 and TRBJ2-6; 10 nucleotides line up with TRBD2. Germline V gene data show CDR1 as LGHNA and CDR2 as YNFKEQ. The ends lost 6 bases at V and 0 bases at J; junction bases unmatched: 5. CDR3 length: 17 amino acids. The CDR3 DNA reads as TGTGCCAGCAGGAGCCTAGCGGGAGTCTCTGGGGCCAACGTCCTGACTTTC. Residues: CASRSLAGVSGANVLTF.

This clone was counted once. CDR3 in amino acids: CASSLSLFLAGDTYEQYF. In nucleotides, the CDR3 is TGTGCCAGCAGCTTAAGTCTCTTTCTGGCGGGAGATACCTACGAGCAGTACTTC. The chain joins TRBV11-3 to TRBJ2-7; 7 nucleotides match TRBD2. The junction had 15 bases not matched to a gene; V was cut back by 2 bases and J by 2 bases. The germline CDR1 and CDR2 sequences are SGHNT and YENEEA. The CDR3 is 18 residues long.

This clone was seen a single time. This chain links TRBV5-1 with TRBJ2-7; 8 nucleotides line up with TRBD2. Looked up from germline, CDR1 is SGHRS and CDR2 is YFSETQ. CDR3 size: 16 residues. J was trimmed by 3 bases and V by 0 bases; bases with no gene match: 8. CDR3 DNA: TGCGCCAGCAGCTTGGGGGGACTAGGGATTTTCTACGAGCAGTACTTC. This sequence encodes CASSLGGLGIFYEQYF.

The chain links TRBV28 to TRBJ2-3, with D unresolved. Germline V gene sequence: CDR1 MDHEN, CDR2 SYDVKM. The CDR3 length is 13 residues. Deletions cut 8 bases from V and 2 bases from J, with 11 bases between. CDR3 residues: CASFSSSTDTQYF. The CDR3 coding sequence is TGTGCCAGCTTTTCCTCGTCCACAGATACGCAGTATTTT.

The chain carries TRBV9 and TRBJ1-4, with D perhaps matching TRBD1 (6 bases). CDR1 and CDR2 from the germline V gene are SGDLS and YYNGEE. The CDR3 extends over 13 amino acids. Trimming removed 5 bases from V and 7 bases from J, with 12 bases in between. The CDR3 nucleotides are TGTGCCAGCAGTACAGGGTTGACTGAAAAACTGTTTTTT. This translates into CASSTGLTEKLFF. Combining the CDR3 with reference TRBV9 and TRBJ1-4 gives the whole variable domain DSGVTQTPKHLITATGQRVTLRCSPRSGDLSVYWYQQSLDQGLQFLIQYYNGEERAKGNILERFSAQQFPDLHSELNLSSLELGDSALYFCASSTGLTEKLFFGSGTQLSVL.

This chain links TRBV7-2 with TRBJ2-7; 8 nucleotides match TRBD2. V dropped 6 bases and J dropped 2; count of bases not matched to a gene: 3. The CDR3 spans 13 residues. Germline-derived CDR1 and CDR2 are SGHTA and FQGNSA. The CDR3 protein is CASRSGGPYEQYF. DNA of the CDR3: TGTGCCAGCAGGTCGGGGGGGCCCTACGAGCAGTACTTC.

The chain carries TRBV28 and TRBJ1-2, with D perhaps matching TRBD1 (6 bases). Trimming shortened V by 7 bases and J by 9 bases, and 30 bases separated the two germline ends. Germline-derived CDR1 and CDR2 are MDHEN and SYDVKM. The CDR3 extends over 17 amino acids. The CDR3 protein is CASNPGGAESRGPSYTF. DNA of the CDR3: TGTGCCAGCAACCCGGGGGGGGCAGAGTCTCGCGGCCCAAGCTACACCTTC.

The chain uses TRBV2 and TRBJ1-5, with D hard to call. Looked up from germline, CDR1 is SNHLY and CDR2 is FYNNEI. V was cut by 2 bases and J by 9 bases, with 11 bases left in between. The CDR3 covers 13 residues. The CDR3 DNA reads as TGTGCCAGCAGTGAATACCTATTTAGGCCCCAGCATTTT. Amino acid sequence: CASSEYLFRPQHF.

This chain links TRBV18 with TRBJ1-1; tentative D call: TRBD1 (6 bases). The CDR3 contains 12 residues. CDR1 and CDR2 (germline): KGHSH, LQKENI. V lost 8 bases to trimming and J lost 5 bases, with 12 bases between them. The CDR3 loop is CASGRGGTEAFF. The CDR3 nucleotides read TGTGCCAGCGGCCGAGGGGGTACTGAAGCTTTCTTT.

CDR3 residues: CAISQGLAGLSGDTQYF. In DNA, the CDR3 is TGTGCCATCAGCCAGGGACTAGCGGGACTATCCGGGGATACGCAGTATTTT. V gene TRBV10-3 combines with J gene TRBJ2-3; 13 bases align to TRBD2. Trimming cost V 6 bases and J 6 bases; bases outside gene matches: 12. Germline V gene sequence: CDR1 ENHRY, CDR2 SYGVKD. This CDR3 has 17 residues.

The chain joins TRBV28 to TRBJ2-3, with 10 bases matching TRBD2. The CDR3 sequence is 17 residues long. Germline values: CDR1 MDHEN, CDR2 SYDVKM. V lost 6 bases to trimming and J lost 2 bases; unmatched junction nucleotides: 11. CDR3 in amino acids: CASSQRAGGPVTDTQYF. The CDR3 DNA reads TGTGCCAGCAGCCAAAGAGCGGGAGGGCCTGTCACAGATACGCAGTATTTT.

The gene calls are TRBV28 and TRBJ2-3, with 12 bases matching TRBD2. This CDR3 comprises 14 residues. Germline loops: CDR1 MDHEN, CDR2 SYDVKM. Unmatched junction bases numbered 4, after V lost 5 bases and J lost 7 bases. The CDR3 DNA is TGTGCCAGCAGTAGACTAGCGGGAGTTAATACGCAGTATTTT. Amino acid sequence: CASSRLAGVNTQYF.

This rearrangement joins TRBV30 to TRBJ2-7; 13 nucleotides agree with TRBD2. CDR1 and CDR2 from the germline V gene are GTSNPN and SVGIG (reference sequence). The CDR3 covers 15 residues. V dropped 2 bases and J dropped 3; count of bases not matched to a gene: 4. In nucleotides, the CDR3 is TGTGCCTGGAGTCGGGGACTAGCGGGATTCTACGAGCAGTACTTC. Translated: CAWSRGLAGFYEQYF.

The gene calls are TRBV18 and TRBJ1-5; no clear D. The V end was cut by 1 base, the J end by 3 bases, with 16 bases between. Germline V gives CDR1 KGHSH, CDR2 LQKENI. The CDR3 consists of 17 residues. The CDR3 reads CASSPLGGLNLNQPQHF. DNA for the CDR3: TGTGCCAGCTCACCACTGGGTGGACTCAATCTCAATCAGCCCCAGCATTTT.